One and the same sample provided the 21 T cell receptor beta chains below, sequenced in a study of OX40 agonist ivuxolimab in advanced cancers. Repertoires were generated with immunoSEQ multiplex PCR, while TCRdb's copy carries only in-frame clones and drops some. Of 63,000 or so clones in the sample, roughly nine tenths were seen once. The sample consisted of CD4+ or CD8+ T cells sorted from blood, taken in a trial of the OX40 agonist ivuxolimab. The receptor source for this set is an adult with an advanced solid tumor such as melanoma, head and neck, liver or kidney cancer.

This clone came up a few times. This chain joins TRBV9 and TRBJ1-2, with TRBD1 as a possible D gene (6 bases). Trimming stripped 4 bases from V and 6 bases from J, with 16 bases between. In germline, CDR1 is SGDLS, CDR2 YYNGEE. This CDR3 spans 14 amino acids. The CDR3 sequence is CASSPPGRGNGYTF. The DNA for the CDR3 is TGTGCCAGCAGCCCACCTGGGAGGGGGAATGGCTACACCTTC.

Here the CDR3 DNA reads TGTGCCAGCAGTACCGGGGGATTATATCAGCCCCAGCATTTT. It codes for CASSTGGLYQPQHF. The chain recombines TRBV27 with TRBJ1-5, with D perhaps matching TRBD1 (5 bases). CDR1 is MNHEY, CDR2 SMNVEV, per germline (reference sequence). With 5 bases removed from V and 5 bases from J, the gap between germline ends came to 13 bases. The CDR3 is 14 residues long.

Only a few counts were recorded for this clone. This chain links TRBV5-1 with TRBJ2-2; D is possibly TRBD1 (6 bases). From germline, CDR1 is SGHRS and CDR2 YFSETQ. The CDR3 is made up of 14 amino acids. V lost 4 bases and J lost 7, with 14 bases in between. The DNA of the CDR3 is TGCGCCAGCAGCAAATACAGGGCTGGCGGGGAGCTGTTTTTT. Encoded protein: CASSKYRAGGELFF.

J is TRBJ1-2 and V is TRBV2; D not resolved. Deletions cut 3 bases from V and 6 bases from J, with 11 bases between. The CDR3 covers 13 residues. Germline values: CDR1 SNHLY, CDR2 FYNNEI. The CDR3: CASSDGQSDGYTF. CDR3 DNA sequence: TGTGCCAGCAGTGACGGCCAGTCGGATGGCTACACCTTC.

V and J are TRBV11-3 and TRBJ2-7; TRBD2 aligns across 12 bases. Germline CDR1 reads SGHNT; CDR2 reads YENEEA. Unmatched junction bases numbered 20, after V lost 2 bases and J lost 9 bases. This CDR3 has 19 amino acids. CDR3 sequence (DNA): TGTGCCAGCAGCTTATTTACTAGCGGGGGGCGGAACGATACGACGGGGCAGTACGTC. Protein product: CASSLFTSGGRNDTTGQYV.

The V and J genes are TRBV6-5 and TRBJ2-2; D remains ambiguous. The CDR3 covers 15 residues. CDR1 and CDR2 (germline): MNHEY, SVGAGI. The ends were cut back, 2 bases at V and 4 bases at J, with 11 bases in the middle. DNA for the CDR3: TGTGCCAGCAGTTACAGTTTTCGGGTCACCGGGGAGCTGTTTTTT. It specifies CASSYSFRVTGELFF.

On this clone: One end of the junction does not line up with germline, which may come from a read error. J is TRBJ2-3 and V is TRBV15; TRBD1 matches 7 bases. CDR3 length: 15 residues. Germline V gives CDR1 LNHNV, CDR2 YYDKDF (reference sequence). Written as DNA, the CDR3 is TGTGCCACCAGAAGAGGAACAGGGGTCCCAGATACGCAGTATTTT. This sequence encodes CATRRGTGVPDTQYF.

The V call is TRBV19, the J call TRBJ1-5, with D perhaps TRBD1 (5 bases). This CDR3 has 17 amino acids. Trimming left V 3 bases short and J 4 bases short, with 19 bases between. Germline V CDR1 and CDR2: LNHDA, SQIVND (reference sequence). The CDR3 sequence: CASSMALGPHSNQPQHF. The CDR3 region has the DNA TGTGCCAGTAGTATGGCGTTGGGACCCCATTCGAATCAGCCCCAGCATTTT.

The chain has TRBV5-1 and TRBJ1-2, with TRBD1 identical over 8 bases. CDR1 and CDR2 (germline): SGHRS, YFSETQ. The CDR3 is made up of 15 amino acids. The V gene end was trimmed by 0 bases and the J gene end by 6 bases; junction bases not matched to a gene: 7. CDR3 amino acids: CASSLARTGGDGYTF. Here the CDR3 DNA reads TGCGCCAGCAGCTTGGCCCGAACAGGGGGTGATGGCTACACCTTC.

CDR3 DNA: TGCGCCAGCAGCCAAGAGGGGAACACCGGGGAGCTGTTTTTT. Its protein product is CASSQEGNTGELFF. This chain joins TRBV4-1 and TRBJ2-2; D remains ambiguous. The CDR3 is made up of 14 amino acids. V was trimmed by 0 bases and J by 1 base, leaving 3 bases between them. Germline values: CDR1 MGHRA, CDR2 YSYEKL.

This clone was detected only once. This chain connects TRBV9 to TRBJ1-4; 7 bases are a match to TRBD1. The V segment lost 3 bases and the J segment 5 bases; nucleotides outside the gene matches: 7. The germline gives CDR1 SGDLS, CDR2 YYNGEE. This CDR3 spans 15 amino acids. The CDR3 loop is CASSDPGTENEKLFF. CDR3 coding DNA: TGTGCCAGCAGCGACCCCGGGACAGAAAATGAAAAACTGTTTTTT. Full variable domain (remainder filled in from reference TRBV9 and TRBJ1-4): DSGVTQTPKHLITATGQRVTLRCSPRSGDLSVYWYQQSLDQGLQFLIQYYNGEERAKGNILERFSAQQFPDLHSELNLSSLELGDSALYFCASSDPGTENEKLFFGSGTQLSVL.

The chain links TRBV7-8 to TRBJ2-7, with D possibly TRBD1 on 5 matching bases. Germline assignment: CDR1 SGHVS and CDR2 FQNEAQ. The CDR3 runs 17 residues. V lost 0 bases, J lost 2 bases, and 17 bases lay in between. The CDR3 protein is CASSLAKYQGDPYEQYV. The DNA of the CDR3 is TGTGCCAGCAGCTTAGCGAAGTACCAGGGTGACCCCTACGAGCAGTACGTC.

The genes are TRBV4-1 and TRBJ1-5; tentatively, D is TRBD1 (5 bases). This CDR3 comprises 16 residues. V lost 0 bases to trimming and J lost 5 bases, with 14 bases between them. Per the germline V gene, CDR1 is MGHRA and CDR2 is YSYEKL. CDR3 DNA sequence: TGCGCCAGCAGCCAAGATACGCAGGGCATCTATCAGCCCCAGCATTTT. Protein product: CASSQDTQGIYQPQHF.

This chain uses TRBV19 with TRBJ1-5; D ambiguous. V lost 2 bases and J lost 5, with 7 bases in between. The length of the CDR3 is 13 residues. The germline gives CDR1 LNHDA, CDR2 SQIVND (reference sequence). In nucleotides, the CDR3 is TGTGCCAGTAGTATAAAGGGCGATCAGCCCCAGCATTTT. This encodes CASSIKGDQPQHF.

A single count supports this clone. The rearrangement uses TRBV2 and TRBJ2-1; no clear D. Germline CDR1 and CDR2: SNHLY and FYNNEI. The CDR3 loop spans 11 amino acids. V was trimmed by 3 bases and J by 8 bases, leaving 5 bases between them. The CDR3 region is CASSDTYEQFF. The CDR3 DNA follows: TGTGCCAGCAGTGACACTTATGAGCAGTTCTTC.

V is TRBV19 and J is TRBJ2-7, with 7 positions matching TRBD2. Germline loops: CDR1 LNHDA, CDR2 SQIVND (reference sequence). V shed 9 bases, J shed 2 bases, and the junction held 1 base outside the gene matches. The CDR3 has 11 amino acids. The CDR3 DNA reads as TGTGCCAGGGGGGGGGCCTACGAGCAGTACGTC. As protein: CARGGAYEQYV.

The chain combines TRBV7-2 with TRBJ2-1, with TRBD2 identical over 11 bases. Looked up from germline, CDR1 is SGHTA and CDR2 is FQGNSA. This CDR3 spans 17 amino acids. The junction had 7 bases not matched to a gene; V was cut back by 6 bases and J by 0 bases. CDR3 DNA: TGTGCCAGCAGTTACCCGACTAGCGGGGACTCCTACAATGAGCAGTTCTTC. This sequence encodes CASSYPTSGDSYNEQFF.

J is TRBJ1-2 and V is TRBV7-9; D is possibly TRBD1 (5 bases). Germline CDR1 is SEHNR and CDR2 is FQNEAQ (reference sequence). The V end lost 4 bases, the J end lost 3 bases, and 24 bases lay between the germline ends. The CDR3 totals 18 residues. The CDR3 nucleotides are TGTGCCAGCAGCTCTTATACCGGGACGGCCACCTTATACTATGGCTACACCTTC. It yields the protein CASSSYTGTATLYYGYTF.

The chain links TRBV29-1 to TRBJ1-3; D is ambiguous. The CDR3 is 13 amino acids. Germline CDR1 reads SQVTM; CDR2 reads ANQGSEA. Deletions cut 4 bases from V and 1 base from J, with 8 bases between. CDR3 DNA: TGCAGCGTTGTCGGCGCATCTGGAAACACCATATATTTT. Translated, it gives CSVVGASGNTIYF. The complete variable domain, with remaining parts taken from reference TRBV29-1 and TRBJ1-3, reads SAVISQKPSRDICQRGTSLTIQCQVDSQVTMMFWYRQQPGQSLTLIATANQGSEATYESGFVIDKFPISRPNLTFSTLTVSNMSPEDSSIYLCSVVGASGNTIYFGEGSWLTVV.

The chain links TRBV7-9 to TRBJ1-6; D unclear. V lost 2 bases and J 8 bases, leaving 13 bases between the germline ends. There are 15 residues in the CDR3. Germline CDR1 and CDR2: SEHNR and FQNEAQ (reference sequence). The CDR3 DNA reads as TGTGCCAGCAGCTTATTAGGCAGGAGGGATTCACCCCTCCACTTT. Encoded protein: CASSLLGRRDSPLHF.

The V gene is TRBV15, the J gene TRBJ2-1, with 7 nucleotides matching TRBD2. The CDR3 contains 16 residues. Germline V gene sequence: CDR1 LNHNV, CDR2 YYDKDF (reference sequence). V shed 1 base, J shed 5 bases, and the junction held 8 bases outside the gene matches. The CDR3 DNA follows: TGTGCCACCAGCAGAGGGGCGGGAGTTGAGGACAATGAGCAGTTCTTC. Protein: CATSRGAGVEDNEQFF.